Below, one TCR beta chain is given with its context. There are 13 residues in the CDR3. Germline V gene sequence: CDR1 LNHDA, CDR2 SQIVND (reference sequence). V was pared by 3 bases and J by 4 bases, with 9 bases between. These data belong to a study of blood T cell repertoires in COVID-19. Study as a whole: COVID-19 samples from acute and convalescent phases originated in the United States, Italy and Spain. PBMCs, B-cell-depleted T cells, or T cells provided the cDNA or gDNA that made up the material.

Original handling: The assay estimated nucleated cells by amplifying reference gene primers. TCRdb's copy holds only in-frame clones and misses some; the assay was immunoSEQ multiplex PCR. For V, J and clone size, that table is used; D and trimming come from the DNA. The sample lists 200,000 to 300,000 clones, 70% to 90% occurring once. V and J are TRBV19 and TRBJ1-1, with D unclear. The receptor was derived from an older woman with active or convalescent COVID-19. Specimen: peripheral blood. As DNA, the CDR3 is TGTGCCAGTAGTATGGGAGGCGCCACTGAAGCTTTCTTT. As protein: CASSMGGATEAFF. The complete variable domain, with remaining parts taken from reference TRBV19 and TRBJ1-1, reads DGGITQSPKYLFRKEGQNVTLSCEQNLNHDAMYWYRQDPGQGLRLIYYSQIVNDFQKGDIAEGYSVSREKKESFPLTVTSAQKNPTAFYLCASSMGGATEAFFGQGTRLTVV.